This is a list of T cell receptor beta chains from one sample in a study of shared clonotypes between healthy human individuals. Data came from immunoSEQ multiplex PCR; TCRdb stores just in-frame clones and leaves some out. The data hold roughly 500,000 clones, with around 79% observed a single time. The sample taken for sequencing was PBMCs. These receptors came from a woman in her forties in good health. Some clones in this sample may be carry-over from other donors' samples. CDR3s include the opening cysteine and the closing phenylalanine or tryptophan. A D gene is named only where the DNA matches it firmly. The size entry is marked missing in some rows and otherwise reads once, few, many or a size class.

CDR3: CASSSSLNTEAFF
DNA: TGTGCCAGCAGCTCTTCCTTGAACACTGAAGCTTTCTTT
D: .
V: TRBV7-2
J: TRBJ1-1
length: 13
size: .

CDR3: CASSPGQRNEKLFF
DNA: TGTGCCAGCAGCCCGGGTCAGCGTAATGAAAAACTGTTTTTT
D: .
V: TRBV5-4
J: TRBJ1-4
length: 14
size: .

CDR3: CACDRVLNTEAFF
DNA: TGTGCCTGTGACAGGGTCCTGAACACTGAAGCTTTCTTT
D: TRBD1
V: TRBV30
J: TRBJ1-1
length: 13
size: few

CDR3: CSALIGNTIYF
DNA: TGCAGTGCCCTGATTGGAAACACCATATATTTT
D: .
V: TRBV20-1
J: TRBJ1-3
length: 11
size: .

CDR3: CASSPGLAGENEQFF
DNA: TGCGCCAGCAGCCCGGGACTAGCGGGAGAGAATGAGCAGTTCTTC
D: TRBD2
V: TRBV4-3
J: TRBJ2-1
length: 15
size: .

CDR3: CASSPDPGGEQYF
DNA: TGCGCCAGCAGCCCAGATCCGGGGGGCGAGCAGTACTTC
D: TRBD2
V: TRBV5-1
J: TRBJ2-7
length: 13
size: .

CDR3: CASSNRVNHEQYF
DNA: TGTGCCAGTAGCAACAGGGTGAACCACGAGCAGTACTTC
D: .
V: TRBV19
J: TRBJ2-7
length: 13
size: .

CDR3: CASSLDGSYEQYF
DNA: TGTGCCAGCAGCTTGGACGGAAGCTACGAGCAGTACTTC
D: .
V: TRBV7-6
J: TRBJ2-7
length: 13
size: few

CDR3: CSVGAGTSYEQYF
DNA: TGCAGCGTTGGGGCGGGAACGAGCTACGAGCAGTACTTC
D: .
V: TRBV29-1
J: TRBJ2-7
length: 13
size: .

CDR3: CASSQKGADEQFF
DNA: TGTGCCAGCAGCCAAAAGGGAGCCGATGAGCAGTTCTTC
D: .
V: TRBV5-4
J: TRBJ2-1
length: 13
size: .

CDR3: CASSPPGLAGVRLGQFF
DNA: TGTGCCAGCTCACCACCAGGACTAGCGGGAGTAAGGCTGGGACAGTTCTTC
D: TRBD2
V: TRBV18
J: TRBJ2-1
length: 17
size: few

CDR3: CASSPQQLRDGLSYEQYF
DNA: TGTGCCAGCTCACCACAGCAACTCCGGGACGGCCTCTCCTACGAGCAGTACTTC
D: .
V: TRBV18
J: TRBJ2-7
length: 18
size: .

CDR3: CASTRSSGEEETQYF
DNA: TGTGCCAGCACCCGATCTAGCGGGGAAGAGGAGACCCAGTACTTC
D: TRBD2
V: TRBV6-1
J: TRBJ2-5
length: 15
size: .

CDR3: CASIQSGLAGDSKNIQYF
DNA: TGTGCCAGCATCCAGAGTGGGCTAGCGGGAGACTCCAAAAACATTCAGTACTTC
D: TRBD2
V: TRBV28
J: TRBJ2-4
length: 18
size: .

CDR3: CASSGRWATEAFF
DNA: TGTGCCAGCAGTGGAAGGTGGGCCACTGAAGCTTTCTTT
D: .
V: TRBV25-1
J: TRBJ1-1
length: 13
size: .

CDR3: CASSLAGTSGFSYEQYF
DNA: TGTGCCAGCAGTTTAGCGGGGACTAGCGGGTTCTCCTACGAGCAGTACTTC
D: TRBD2
V: TRBV28
J: TRBJ2-7
length: 17
size: .

CDR3: CASSLLANGNTGELFF
DNA: TGTGCCAGCAGCTTGCTAGCTAACGGGAACACCGGGGAGCTGTTTTTT
D: .
V: TRBV5-4
J: TRBJ2-2
length: 16
size: .

CDR3: CASLSPGWDTGELFF
DNA: TGTGCCAGCCTATCTCCAGGGTGGGACACCGGGGAGCTGTTTTTT
D: .
V: TRBV28
J: TRBJ2-2
length: 15
size: .

CDR3: CASRPTESSYEQYF
DNA: TGTGCCAGCAGACCTACGGAATCATCCTACGAGCAGTACTTC
D: .
V: TRBV2
J: TRBJ2-7
length: 14
size: .

CDR3: CASSSTTRHNEQFF
DNA: TGTGCCAGCAGTTCGACTACAAGGCACAATGAGCAGTTCTTC
D: .
V: TRBV2
J: TRBJ2-1
length: 14
size: .

CDR3: CASMRNTEAFF
DNA: TGTGCCAGCATGCGAAACACTGAAGCTTTCTTT
D: .
V: TRBV11-2
J: TRBJ1-1
length: 11
size: few

CDR3: CASSLSFDRAYEQYF
DNA: TGTGCCAGCAGCTTGTCATTTGACAGGGCCTACGAGCAGTACTTC
D: TRBD1
V: TRBV7-2
J: TRBJ2-7
length: 15
size: .

CDR3: CASSLGAEGGNEQFF
DNA: TGTGCCAGCAGCTTAGGAGCGGAGGGGGGCAATGAGCAGTTCTTC
D: .
V: TRBV7-9
J: TRBJ2-1
length: 15
size: once

CDR3: CSAKNNEQFF
DNA: TGCAGCGCCAAAAACAATGAGCAGTTCTTC
D: .
V: TRBV29-1
J: TRBJ2-1
length: 10
size: .

CDR3: CASSSPGLAGYEQFF
DNA: TGTGCCAGTAGTTCTCCGGGACTAGCGGGATATGAGCAGTTCTTC
D: TRBD2
V: TRBV19
J: TRBJ2-1
length: 15
size: .

CDR3: CASILAGKGYEQYF
DNA: TGTGCCAGCATCCTAGCGGGAAAAGGATACGAGCAGTACTTC
D: TRBD2
V: TRBV7-2
J: TRBJ2-7
length: 14
size: once

CDR3: CASSSTLTGARDGYTF
DNA: TGTGCCAGCAGTTCCACTCTCACAGGGGCAAGGGATGGCTACACCTTC
D: TRBD1
V: TRBV28
J: TRBJ1-2
length: 16
size: .

CDR3: CASSASGRATEAFF
DNA: TGTGCCAGCAGTGCCTCCGGGAGGGCCACTGAAGCTTTCTTT
D: .
V: TRBV6-4
J: TRBJ1-1
length: 14
size: .

CDR3: CASSSSGGNYEQYF
DNA: TGTGCCAGCTCATCATCGGGGGGAAACTACGAGCAGTACTTC
D: TRBD2
V: TRBV18
J: TRBJ2-7
length: 14
size: .

CDR3: CASSLGTGSTEAFF
DNA: TGCGCCAGCAGCTTAGGGACAGGGAGCACTGAAGCTTTCTTT
D: TRBD1
V: TRBV5-1
J: TRBJ1-1
length: 14
size: .

CDR3: CASSDRRRGLRYEQYF
DNA: TGTGCCAGCAGCGACCGACGAAGGGGGTTACGCTACGAGCAGTACTTC
D: .
V: TRBV11-2
J: TRBJ2-7
length: 16
size: .

CDR3: CASTPPSGSLYEQYF
DNA: TGTGCCAGCACCCCTCCTTCCGGGTCACTCTACGAGCAGTACTTC
D: .
V: TRBV27
J: TRBJ2-7
length: 15
size: .

CDR3: CASSQDQLARNLNTYNEQFF
DNA: TGTGCCAGCAGCCAAGACCAGCTAGCCCGAAACCTTAACACCTACAATGAGCAGTTCTTC
D: .
V: TRBV4-2
J: TRBJ2-1
length: 20
size: .

CDR3: CATSRDLPRDRGFSQLGYTF
DNA: TGTGCCACCAGCAGAGATCTTCCCCGGGACAGGGGGTTCTCCCAGCTGGGCTACACCTTC
D: TRBD1
V: TRBV15
J: TRBJ1-2
length: 20
size: .

CDR3: CASSPNPMYRVTEAFF
DNA: TGTGCCAGCAGCCCGAACCCCATGTACAGGGTCACTGAAGCTTTCTTT
D: .
V: TRBV11-2
J: TRBJ1-1
length: 16
size: .

CDR3: CASSSQSLTEAFF
DNA: TGTGCCAGCAGCTCCCAATCGTTGACTGAAGCTTTCTTT
D: .
V: TRBV11-2
J: TRBJ1-1
length: 13
size: many

CDR3: CASSDPTGRGYGYTF
DNA: TGTGCCAGCAGCGACCCAACAGGGAGGGGGTATGGCTACACCTTC
D: .
V: TRBV7-9
J: TRBJ1-2
length: 15
size: .

CDR3: CASSTGLAGDRYEQYF
DNA: TGTGCCAGTAGTACCGGACTAGCGGGAGATAGGTACGAGCAGTACTTC
D: TRBD2
V: TRBV19
J: TRBJ2-7
length: 16
size: .

CDR3: CASRTGYDSPLHF
DNA: TGTGCCAGCAGGACAGGGTACGATTCACCCCTCCACTTT
D: TRBD1
V: TRBV28
J: TRBJ1-6
length: 13
size: .